This entry lists 25 T cell receptor beta chains sequenced from one sample in a study of blood T cell repertoires in COVID-19. TCRdb's copy holds only in-frame clones and misses some; the assay was immunoSEQ multiplex PCR. The table records around 200,000 clones, about 88% of them present only once. Sequencing was performed on peripheral blood. These receptors were taken from a woman aged 80 or over in a cohort sampled during active or convalescent COVID-19.

The CDR3 region has the DNA TGCGCCAGCAGCCACAAATCCACAGGGGTAAGGAATGAGCAGTTCTTC. It yields the protein CASSHKSTGVRNEQFF. This chain connects TRBV4-3 to TRBJ2-1; 7 nucleotides match TRBD1. The germline gives CDR1 LGHNA, CDR2 YSLEER. V lost 3 bases to trimming and J lost 7 bases; unmatched junction nucleotides: 12. The CDR3 contains 16 residues.

The chain carries TRBV30 and TRBJ2-3; 10 nucleotides align to TRBD1. The V and J ends lost 5 bases and 4 bases, in that order; junction bases with no gene match: 9. The V gene's germline CDR1 is GTSNPN and CDR2 SVGIG (reference sequence). The CDR3 is 15 amino acids. Here the CDR3 reads CAWDRTGGVADTQYF. Written as DNA, the CDR3 is TGTGCCTGGGATAGGACAGGGGGTGTCGCAGATACGCAGTATTTT.

The chain combines TRBV27 with TRBJ1-6; D is perhaps TRBD1 (6 bases). Germline V gives CDR1 MNHEY, CDR2 SMNVEV (reference sequence). V shed 5 bases and J shed 3 bases, with 14 bases lying between them. CDR3 length: 16 amino acids. The chain's CDR3 is CASSLRGIFYNSPLHF. DNA of the CDR3: TGTGCCAGCAGTCTAAGGGGGATCTTCTATAATTCACCCCTCCACTTT.

The chain employs TRBV5-1 and TRBJ2-1, with 13 bases lining up with TRBD2. After removal of 4 bases from V and 2 bases from J, the junction contained 3 bases not matched to a gene. The germline V gene encodes CDR1 SGHRS and CDR2 YFSETQ. The CDR3 extends over 16 amino acids. CDR3: CASSHTSGRAYNEQFF. The CDR3, as DNA: TGCGCCAGCAGCCATACTAGCGGGAGGGCCTACAATGAGCAGTTCTTC.

The rearrangement links TRBV9 to TRBJ2-1, with 8 bases identical to TRBD2. The CDR3 has 15 residues. V shed 0 bases, J shed 3 bases, and the junction held 2 bases outside the gene matches. Germline CDR1 reads SGDLS; CDR2 reads YYNGEE. In DNA form, the CDR3 reads TGTGCCAGCAGCGTAGGAGCGGGGGACTACAATGAGCAGTTCTTC. Residues: CASSVGAGDYNEQFF.

The J gene is TRBJ1-4, the V gene TRBV14, with D unclear. Between the trimmed V and J ends, which lost 1 base and 7 bases, there was a span of 13 bases. CDR3 length equals 15 residues. Per germline, CDR1 SGHDN and CDR2 FVKESK. CDR3 nucleotide sequence: TGTGCCAGCAGCCAAGTAAGGGCAAGCGGTGAAAAACTGTTTTTT. Protein product: CASSQVRASGEKLFF.

The chain joins TRBV27 to TRBJ1-2; the D is unclear. The CDR3 runs 17 residues. Trimming pared 5 bases from V and 3 bases from J, leaving 22 bases between. From germline, CDR1 is MNHEY and CDR2 SMNVEV (reference sequence). The CDR3 region has the DNA TGTGCCAGCAGTGGACTTACGGATGGGAGTCGGTACTATGGCTACACCTTC. This codes for CASSGLTDGSRYYGYTF.

This clone was picked up a small number of times. The chain links TRBV7-8 to TRBJ1-2; TRBD1 matches at 10 bases. The J segment lost 6 bases and the V segment lost 2 bases, leaving 3 bases of the junction unmatched. CDR3 length: 14 residues. Germline lookup yields CDR1 SGHVS and CDR2 FQNEAQ. CDR3: CASSLMTGGDGYTF. CDR3 in DNA: TGTGCCAGCAGCTTAATGACAGGGGGCGATGGCTACACCTTC.

This chain uses TRBV7-8 with TRBJ2-1; a possible D gene is TRBD2 (5 bases). This CDR3 region has 16 residues. V lost 2 bases and J 7 bases, leaving 18 bases between the germline ends. Per the germline V gene, CDR1 is SGHVS and CDR2 is FQNEAQ. The CDR3, as DNA: TGTGCCAGCAGCTTATATCGGGGTGTCTCCGGAAATGAGCAGTTCTTC. As protein: CASSLYRGVSGNEQFF.

The chain is built from TRBV20-1 and TRBJ1-4, with unresolved D. Germline loops: CDR1 DFQATT, CDR2 SNEGSKA (reference sequence). CDR3 size: 10 residues. V was pared by 4 bases and J by 8 bases, with 5 bases between. The CDR3 bases are TGCAGTGCTATGAGCGAAAAACTGTTTTTT. This gives the protein CSAMSEKLFF.

The chain has TRBV11-2 and TRBJ1-3; D perhaps matches TRBD1 (6 bases). This CDR3 spans 14 amino acids. V was cut by 4 bases and J by 7 bases, with 14 bases left in between. The germline CDR1 and CDR2 sequences are SGHAT and FQNNGV. In DNA form, the CDR3 reads TGTGCCAGCAGCTCAAGGTCGGGGGGCAACACCATATATTTT. Translating it yields CASSSRSGGNTIYF.

The rearrangement uses TRBV18 and TRBJ2-1, with 7 nucleotides matching TRBD2. This CDR3 comprises 15 residues. V trimming: 2 bases; J trimming: 1 base; junction bases outside the gene matches: 2. Germline CDR1 KGHSH, CDR2 LQKENI. The DNA of the CDR3 is TGTGCCAGCTCACCATCGGGGGGATCCTACAATGAGCAGTTCTTC. Its protein is CASSPSGGSYNEQFF.

The chain links TRBV9 to TRBJ1-1; 8 bases are shared with TRBD1. CDR1 and CDR2 from the germline V gene are SGDLS and YYNGEE. The CDR3 loop spans 15 amino acids. V shed 0 bases and J 2 bases; nucleotides not matched to a gene: 3. The CDR3 DNA sequence: TGTGCCAGCAGCGTAGGGCAGGGGGCTAACACTGAAGCTTTCTTT. Protein sequence: CASSVGQGANTEAFF. The variable domain in full, completed from reference TRBV9 and TRBJ1-1, reads DSGVTQTPKHLITATGQRVTLRCSPRSGDLSVYWYQQSLDQGLQFLIQYYNGEERAKGNILERFSAQQFPDLHSELNLSSLELGDSALYFCASSVGQGANTEAFFGQGTRLTVV.

This clone was picked up a small number of times. Other DNA sequences of this sample code for an identical CDR3. The rearrangement joins TRBV18 to TRBJ1-4; D unclear. This CDR3 contains 15 residues. Trimming took 0 bases from V and 0 from J, leaving 5 bases between them. Germline CDR1 is KGHSH and CDR2 is LQKENI. Written as DNA, the CDR3 is TGTGCCAGCTCACCACCGGGAGCAACTAATGAAAAACTGTTTTTT. This translates into CASSPPGATNEKLFF.

The chain carries TRBV27 and TRBJ2-5, with TRBD1 identical over 8 bases. The CDR3 is 15 amino acids. Trimming took 1 base from V and 2 from J; bases not matched to a gene: 3. The germline CDR1 and CDR2 sequences are MNHEY and SMNVEV (reference sequence). As DNA, the CDR3 is TGTGCCAGCAGTTTATTCAGGGGGCCTCAAGAGACCCAGTACTTC. Protein product: CASSLFRGPQETQYF.

The V and J genes are TRBV5-8 and TRBJ2-1, with 11 bases matching TRBD2. Trimming took 5 bases from V and 8 from J; bases not matched to a gene: 3. The CDR3 is 13 residues long. Looked up from germline, CDR1 is SGHTS and CDR2 is YDEGEE. CDR3 sequence reads: CASRTSGIDEQFF. The CDR3 DNA follows: TGTGCCAGCAGGACTAGCGGGATTGATGAGCAGTTCTTC.

The V gene is TRBV6-5, the J gene TRBJ1-1; 7 bases fit TRBD1. The CDR3 has 12 residues. Germline V gene lookup returns CDR1 MNHEY and CDR2 SVGAGI. The trim removed 6 bases at V and 11 bases at J, leaving 9 bases unmatched. The CDR3 DNA reads as TGTGCCAGCAGCCTATCGGGACAGAAGGCTTTCTTT. Its translation: CASSLSGQKAFF.

CDR3 in DNA: TGTGCCAGCAGCCAAGATGTCGCGCCGATCGAAGCTTTCTTT. This sequence encodes CASSQDVAPIEAFF. The chain uses TRBV3-1 (or the pseudogene TRBV3-2) and TRBJ1-1; D call uncertain. Germline CDR1 LGHDT, CDR2 YNNKEL (reference sequence). There are 14 residues in the CDR3. V gave up 0 bases and J gave up 8 bases, with 13 bases separating them.

J is TRBJ2-2 and V is TRBV29-1, with 9 bases matching TRBD2. CDR1 and CDR2 (germline): SQVTM, ANQGSEA. CDR3 size: 15 residues. Unmatched junction bases numbered 5, after V lost 4 bases and J lost 2 bases. The CDR3 DNA is TGCAGCGTTGCTCGACTAGCGGATAACACCGGGGAGCTGTTTTTT. Protein sequence: CSVARLADNTGELFF.

The rearrangement uses TRBV30 and TRBJ2-7, with a tentative D call TRBD1 (6 bases). In germline, CDR1 is GTSNPN, CDR2 SVGIG (reference sequence). This CDR3 comprises 14 residues. Trimming cost V 3 bases and J 4 bases, with 16 bases left between them. CDR3 protein: CAWSPGTGPYEQYV. CDR3 DNA sequence: TGTGCCTGGAGCCCCGGCACAGGGCCATACGAGCAGTACGTC.

The CDR3 sequence: CAISDRAAVLETQYF. DNA of the CDR3: TGTGCCATCAGTGATAGAGCGGCTGTGTTAGAGACCCAGTACTTC. This chain connects TRBV10-3 to TRBJ2-5; D might be TRBD2 (5 bases). The germline V gene has CDR1 ENHRY and CDR2 SYGVKD. V shed 3 bases and J shed 4 bases, with 15 bases lying between them. This CDR3 has 15 amino acids.

The sample holds one count of this clone. This chain joins TRBV5-8 and TRBJ2-7, with TRBD1 as a possible D gene (6 bases). The CDR3 is 12 amino acids. Trimming left V 4 bases short and J 3 bases short, with 8 bases between. Germline V gene data show CDR1 as SGHTS and CDR2 as YDEGEE. CDR3 sequence reads: CASSPDSYEQYV. In nucleotides, the CDR3 is TGTGCCAGCAGCCCGGACAGCTACGAGCAGTACGTC.

The CDR3 DNA reads as TGTGCCAGCAGTAGGACAGGGGCAAGCTCCTACGAGCAGTACTTC. It translates to CASSRTGASSYEQYF. The rearrangement uses TRBV28 and TRBJ2-7; 9 nucleotides match TRBD1. Germline V gene data show CDR1 as MDHEN and CDR2 as SYDVKM. V was clipped by 5 bases and J by 0 bases; unmatched bases: 5. The CDR3 is made up of 15 amino acids.

This clone has more than one count but fewer than ten. The CDR3 sequence: CAMRSLGGYGYTF. The CDR3 DNA reads as TGTGCCATGCGATCCCTAGGGGGCTATGGCTACACCTTC. V is TRBV6-5 and J is TRBJ1-2; tentatively, D is TRBD1 (6 bases). Per germline, CDR1 MNHEY and CDR2 SVGAGI. The V end lost 10 bases, the J end lost 4 bases, and 16 bases lay between the germline ends. The length of the CDR3 is 13 residues.

This clone was picked up a small number of times. V and J are TRBV6-5 and TRBJ1-2, with TRBD1 matching 7 bases. CDR1 and CDR2 from the germline V gene are MNHEY and SVGAGI. The CDR3 has 15 amino acids. Trimming took 2 bases from V and 5 from J; bases not matched to a gene: 8. The CDR3 is CASSYIRQGSYGYTF. The CDR3 coding sequence is TGTGCCAGCAGTTACATCCGACAGGGTTCGTATGGCTACACCTTC.